What follows is one T cell receptor (beta chain) and its context. This specimen belongs to a study of blood T cell repertoires in COVID-19. Study information: Collection of acute and convalescent COVID-19 samples took place in the United States, Italy and Spain. The cDNA or gDNA used as material had been derived from T cells, B-cell-depleted T cells, or PBMCs.

The CDR3 extends over 16 amino acids. Trimming removed 1 base from V and 3 bases from J; junction bases left unmatched: 7. CDR1 and CDR2 from the germline V gene are KGHSH and LQKENI. In the authors' workflow: Amplification with reference gene primers provided the estimates of nucleated cell counts. The repertoire was sequenced with immunoSEQ multiplex PCR; TCRdb's copy has only in-frame clones and lacks some. V, J and clone size were drawn from that table, and D and trimming were deduced from the DNA. The sample carries some 400,000 clones, about 88% recorded once. Sequencing was performed on peripheral blood. The chain joins TRBV18 to TRBJ2-7; 9 positions agree with TRBD2. This TCR was sampled from a human donor in a cohort sampled during active COVID-19. DNA for the CDR3: TGTGCCAGCTCACCACAGGAAGGGACTAGCCGCTACGAGCAGTACTTC. This translates into CASSPQEGTSRYEQYF.